This TCR beta chain came from a study of blood T cell repertoires in COVID-19. Study summary: Researchers got acute and convalescent COVID-19 samples from the United States, Italy and Spain. In each case, the material was cDNA or gDNA derived from T cells, B-cell-depleted T cells, or PBMCs.

The CDR3 covers 12 residues. Trimming pared 3 bases from V and 9 bases from J, leaving 9 bases between. Germline CDR1 is ENHRY and CDR2 is SYGVKD. Seattle's cohort entered during active infection and was followed longitudinally. Authors' processing steps: Estimation of nucleated cell counts relied on the amplification of reference gene primers. The data were produced by immunoSEQ multiplex PCR, yet TCRdb's version contains in-frame clones alone and is incomplete. D and trimming were read from the DNA, whereas the V and J calls and clone size are those reported in that table. The table records about 420,000 clones, 85% to 90% of them present only once.

This clonotype was sampled from a young man with COVID-19, enrolled during active disease. Input material: peripheral blood. The chain has TRBV10-3 and TRBJ2-1; D ambiguous. CDR3 nucleotide sequence: TGTGCCATCAGTGAACGGAGTTTTGAGCAGTTCTTC. This translates into CAISERSFEQFF.